A single sample gave rise to the 15 T cell receptor beta chains below, sequenced in a study of OX40 agonist ivuxolimab in advanced cancers. Sequencing was performed with immunoSEQ multiplex PCR; in TCRdb, only in-frame clones are kept and a portion is missing. The sample lists about 91,000 clones, 80% to 90% occurring once. The sample was CD4+ or CD8+ T cells sorted from blood, taken in a trial of the OX40 agonist ivuxolimab. The receptors stem from an adult with an advanced solid tumor such as melanoma, head and neck, liver or kidney cancer.

The chain employs TRBV27 and TRBJ1-2; tentatively, D is TRBD1 (6 bases). The CDR3 runs to 15 residues. CDR1 and CDR2 from the germline V gene are MNHEY and SMNVEV (reference sequence). Trimming shortened V by 2 bases and J by 5 bases, and 15 bases separated the two germline ends. CDR3 amino acids: CASSLVGGGRYGYTF. The CDR3 DNA follows: TGTGCCAGCAGTTTAGTAGGGGGTGGTCGGTATGGCTACACCTTC.

CDR3 DNA sequence: TGTGCCAGTAGTTTGCGTAATCAAGAGACCCAGTACTTC. Its protein product is CASSLRNQETQYF. The chain employs TRBV19 and TRBJ2-5; D unresolved. Germline-derived CDR1 and CDR2 are LNHDA and SQIVND (reference sequence). The CDR3 runs 13 residues. Trimming took 5 bases from V and 2 from J, leaving 9 bases between them.

V is TRBV9 and J is TRBJ2-2; no definite D call. The CDR3 covers 16 residues. Germline V gene sequence: CDR1 SGDLS, CDR2 YYNGEE. Between the trimmed V and J ends, which lost 0 bases and 6 bases, there was a span of 15 bases. The CDR3 coding sequence is TGTGCCAGCAGCGTAGTTACAGATATGAATTCCGGGGAGCTGTTTTTT. Protein product: CASSVVTDMNSGELFF.

The chain couples TRBV19 to TRBJ2-2, with D unclear. The germline CDR1 and CDR2 sequences are LNHDA and SQIVND (reference sequence). The CDR3 totals 12 residues. V was pared by 4 bases and J by 6 bases, with 6 bases between. CDR3 residues: CASSKESGELFF. In DNA form, the CDR3 reads TGTGCCAGTAGTAAAGAGTCCGGGGAGCTGTTTTTT.

The chain joins TRBV4-2 to TRBJ1-1; D gene uncertain. V dropped 5 bases and J dropped 7 bases, with 8 bases sitting between them. Germline CDR1 and CDR2: LGHNA and YNFKEQ. The CDR3 runs to 11 residues. The CDR3 nucleotides read TGTGCCAGCAGCGAAAAAAGTGAAGCTTTCTTT. It specifies CASSEKSEAFF.

The rearrangement uses TRBV19 and TRBJ2-7, with no clear D. Trimming removed 7 bases at V and 0 bases at J, with 13 bases between. This CDR3 has 14 amino acids. The germline gives CDR1 LNHDA, CDR2 SQIVND (reference sequence). The CDR3 region is CASKTSSSSYEQYF. CDR3 nucleotide sequence: TGTGCCAGTAAGACGTCCTCCAGCTCCTACGAGCAGTACTTC. Filled out from reference TRBV19 and TRBJ2-7, the complete variable domain reads DGGITQSPKYLFRKEGQNVTLSCEQNLNHDAMYWYRQDPGQGLRLIYYSQIVNDFQKGDIAEGYSVSREKKESFPLTVTSAQKNPTAFYLCASKTSSSSYEQYFGPGTRLTVT.

The chain recombines TRBV29-1 with TRBJ2-3; no clear D. The CDR3 has 14 residues. Germline V gene sequence: CDR1 SQVTM, CDR2 ANQGSEA. V was cut by 4 bases and J by 6 bases, with 17 bases left in between. Written as DNA, the CDR3 is TGCAGCGTTGGTGCAGATTCCCTAGGGGATACGCAGTATTTT. This translates into CSVGADSLGDTQYF.

The chain links TRBV7-2 to TRBJ1-1, with a possible D match to TRBD1 (5 bases). V shed 6 bases and J shed 1 base, with 15 bases lying between them. The CDR3 length is 15 residues. Germline CDR1 reads SGHTA; CDR2 reads FQGNSA. CDR3 sequence: CASSLIPQGNTEAFF. CDR3 bases: TGTGCCAGCAGTCTTATACCCCAGGGGAACACTGAAGCTTTCTTT.

The chain couples TRBV7-8 to TRBJ1-6, with D unresolved. From germline, CDR1 is SGHVS and CDR2 FQNEAQ. The length of the CDR3 is 15 residues. Deletions cut 3 bases from V and 8 bases from J, with 14 bases between. The CDR3 spells CASSLATLMDSPLHF. CDR3 DNA sequence: TGTGCCAGCAGCTTGGCGACCTTGATGGATTCACCCCTCCACTTT. The variable domain in full, completed from reference TRBV7-8 and TRBJ1-6, reads GAGVSQSPRYKVAKRGQDVALRCDPISGHVSLFWYQQALGQGPEFLTYFQNEAQLDKSGLPSDRFFAERPEGSVSTLKIQRTQQEDSAVYLCASSLATLMDSPLHFGNGTRLTVT.

V and J are TRBV7-6 and TRBJ2-3; possible D gene TRBD2, 7 bases. CDR1 and CDR2 from the germline V gene are SGHVS and FNYEAQ. Trimming stripped 0 bases from V and 8 bases from J, with 15 bases between. The length of the CDR3 is 15 residues. This CDR3 is CASSLAQGGRGTQYF. The CDR3 nucleotides are TGTGCCAGCAGCTTAGCACAGGGAGGGCGAGGTACGCAGTATTTT.

The DNA of the CDR3 is TGTGCCAGCAGTGCCCCTGGACCGTTCTCTGGGGCCAACGTCCTGACTTTC. Residues: CASSAPGPFSGANVLTF. The V gene is TRBV6-1, the J gene TRBJ2-6; D unresolved. CDR1 is MNHNS, CDR2 SASEGT, per germline. V gave up 4 bases and J gave up 0 bases, with 13 bases separating them. This CDR3 comprises 17 residues.

This chain links TRBV6-4 with TRBJ1-2; maybe TRBD1 (6 bases). CDR1 is MRHNA and CDR2 is SNTAGT in the germline V gene. Trimming cost V 6 bases and J 5 bases, with 22 bases left between them. The CDR3 contains 16 residues. As DNA, the CDR3 is TGTGCCAGCAGCCACCGGGACAAAGGATTGGATTATGGCTACACCTTC. Its protein is CASSHRDKGLDYGYTF.

V and J are TRBV28 and TRBJ2-5, with 8 nucleotides matching TRBD2. The CDR3 covers 15 residues. The germline V gene has CDR1 MDHEN and CDR2 SYDVKM. V gave up 6 bases and J gave up 5 bases; unmatched junction bases: 11. CDR3 amino acids: CASSLSAGERETQYF. Written as DNA, the CDR3 is TGTGCCAGCAGCCTTTCAGCGGGGGAGCGGGAGACCCAGTACTTC.

This clone was seen only once. V gene TRBV18 combines with J gene TRBJ2-1; TRBD2 agrees at 10 bases. The CDR3 is 16 residues long. The germline gives CDR1 KGHSH, CDR2 LQKENI. V shed 0 bases and J 13 bases; nucleotides not matched to a gene: 12. CDR3 in DNA: TGTGCCAGCTCACCACCAATAGCGGGGGGTCTACTGTCTCAGTTCTTC. This encodes CASSPPIAGGLLSQFF.

V and J are TRBV11-2 and TRBJ1-2; no clear D. The CDR3 is made up of 13 amino acids. The V end lost 0 bases, the J end lost 8 bases, and 10 bases lay between the germline ends. CDR1 is SGHAT, CDR2 FQNNGV, per germline. The CDR3 sequence is CASSLDFFGGYTF. CDR3 DNA: TGTGCCAGCAGCTTAGATTTCTTTGGCGGCTACACCTTC.